The 2 T cell receptor beta chains below all came from one sample that was sequenced in a study of beta chain features in type 1 diabetes. Expressed TCRB transcripts were sequenced, since all the RNA that had been isolated was reverse transcribed. TCRdb's copy holds only in-frame clones and misses some; the assay was immunoSEQ multiplex PCR. The sample contains a few hundred thousand clones, more than 12% of which appear only once. Sequences were obtained from naive CD4+ T cells from blood. These receptors all stem from a woman aged 18-29 years in good health.

This clone came up a few times. This chain uses TRBV10-3 with TRBJ1-5; D possibly corresponds to TRBD1 (6 bases). The CDR3 is 14 amino acids. Per germline, CDR1 ENHRY and CDR2 SYGVKD. V dropped 6 bases and J dropped 2 bases, with 11 bases sitting between them. The CDR3 here is CAISNRDGNQPQHF. For the CDR3, the DNA is TGTGCCATCAGCAACAGGGATGGCAATCAGCCCCAGCATTTT.

This chain links TRBV7-2 with TRBJ2-3, with a weak D call TRBD2 (6 bases). CDR1 is SGHTA and CDR2 is FQGNSA in the germline V gene. CDR3 length equals 16 residues. Deletions cut 1 base from V and 0 bases from J, with 11 bases between. CDR3 loop: CASSLGGGLSTDTQYF. The CDR3 DNA reads as TGTGCCAGCAGCTTAGGTGGAGGACTAAGCACAGATACGCAGTATTTT. The full variable domain, rest sourced from reference TRBV7-2 and TRBJ2-3, is GAGVSQSPSNKVTEKGKDVELRCDPISGHTALYWYRQSLGQGLEFLIYFQGNSAPDKSGLPSDRFSAERTGGSVSTLTIQRTQQEDSAVYLCASSLGGGLSTDTQYFGPGTRLTVL.